The text below deals with one TCR beta chain. In the source study's methods: For nucleated cells, counts were estimated from reference gene primer amplification. Profiled with immunoSEQ multiplex PCR; TCRdb holds only in-frame clones, not every one. The V and J calls and the clone size are those of that table, but D and trimming were determined from the DNA. The table includes around 200,000 clones, under 90% detected once. Germline V lookup: CDR1 GTSNPN, CDR2 SVGIG (reference sequence). This CDR3 has 15 residues. Trimming cost V 3 bases and J 7 bases; bases outside gene matches: 7. This sample was included in a study of blood T cell repertoires in COVID-19. As for the study in general: Donors in the United States, Italy and Spain gave samples during acute or convalescent COVID-19. In each case, the material was cDNA or gDNA derived from T cells, B-cell-depleted T cells, or PBMCs.

Seattle patient enrollment occurred during active infection, with longitudinal follow-up thereafter. The sequencing input was peripheral blood. This chain connects TRBV30 to TRBJ1-6; 9 bases align to TRBD1. This clonotype originated in a woman aged 70-85 years with COVID-19, enrolled during active disease. CDR3 in DNA: TGTGCCTGGAGACTCCGGGACAGGGAAAATTCACCCCTCCACTTT. Its protein product is CAWRLRDRENSPLHF.